This TCR beta chain came from a study of shared T cell receptors in the human thymus. Method: immunoSEQ multiplex PCR; TCRdb's copy keeps in-frame clones and lacks some. The sample includes about 660,000 clones, 85% to 90% of them seen just once. These same data were also listed under a study on human thymus T cells. That source reports: Resections from corrective heart surgery supplied the thymus tissue. What appeared biased in thymic and blood repertoires was the usage of V and J genes.

Material: thymocytes. The source is a boy under three years old with a congenital heart defect.

CDR3 nucleotide sequence: TGTGCCAGCAGCTGCCCGGGAGGGCAGTACTTC. This codes for CASSCPGGQYF. The V and J genes are TRBV6-5 and TRBJ2-7; 7 bases are shared with TRBD2. V was pared by 6 bases and J by 9 bases, with 5 bases of the junction left unmatched. Looked up from germline, CDR1 is MNHEY and CDR2 is SVGAGI. There are 11 residues in the CDR3.